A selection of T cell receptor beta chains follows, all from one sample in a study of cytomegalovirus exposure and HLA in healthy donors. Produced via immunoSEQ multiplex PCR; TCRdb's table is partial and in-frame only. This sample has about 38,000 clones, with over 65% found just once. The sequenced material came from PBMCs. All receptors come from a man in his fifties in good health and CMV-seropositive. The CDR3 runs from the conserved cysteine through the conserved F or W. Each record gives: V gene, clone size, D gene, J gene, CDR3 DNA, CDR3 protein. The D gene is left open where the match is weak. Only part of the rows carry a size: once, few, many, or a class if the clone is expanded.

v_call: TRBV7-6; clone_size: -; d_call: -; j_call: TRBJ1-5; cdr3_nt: TGTGCCAGCAGCCAGAGTCAAGCAGGCCAGCCCCAGCATTTT; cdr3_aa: CASSQSQAGQPQHF
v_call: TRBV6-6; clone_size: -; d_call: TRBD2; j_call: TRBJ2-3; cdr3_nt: TGTGCCAGCAGCCCCCCGGGGGGTAATTATACGCAGTATTTT; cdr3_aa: CASSPPGGNYTQYF
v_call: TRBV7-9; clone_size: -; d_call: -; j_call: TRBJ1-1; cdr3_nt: TGTGCCAGCAGCTGGAGCGCAACGAACACTGAAGCTTTCTTT; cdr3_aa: CASSWSATNTEAFF
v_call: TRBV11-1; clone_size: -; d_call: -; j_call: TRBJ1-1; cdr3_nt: TGTGCCAGCAGCTTAGCACAGCTGAACACTGAAGCTTTCTTT; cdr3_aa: CASSLAQLNTEAFF
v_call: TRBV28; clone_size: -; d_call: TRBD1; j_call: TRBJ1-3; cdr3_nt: TGTGCCAGCAGCCCCCGACAGGGGCGGGGAAACACCATATATTTT; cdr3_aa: CASSPRQGRGNTIYF
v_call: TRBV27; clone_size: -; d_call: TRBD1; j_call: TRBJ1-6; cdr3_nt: TGTGCCAGCAGTTTATGGGACAGGGGGACTTCACCCCTCCACTTT; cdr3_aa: CASSLWDRGTSPLHF
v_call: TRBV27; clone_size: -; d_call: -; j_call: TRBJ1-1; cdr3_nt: TGTGCCAGCAGTACAGGGTGGGGGACTGAAGCTTTCTTT; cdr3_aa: CASSTGWGTEAFF
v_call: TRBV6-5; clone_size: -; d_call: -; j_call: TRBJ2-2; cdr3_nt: TGTGCCAGCAGGACTCATGGGTCGGGCACCGGGGAGCTGTTTTTT; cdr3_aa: CASRTHGSGTGELFF
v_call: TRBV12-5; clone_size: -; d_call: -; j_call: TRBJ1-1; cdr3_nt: TGTGCTAGTGGTTTGGTACGACCCAGGGGGAACACTGAAGCTTTCTTT; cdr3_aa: CASGLVRPRGNTEAFF
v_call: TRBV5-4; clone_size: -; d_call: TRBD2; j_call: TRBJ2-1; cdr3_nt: TGTGCCAGCAGCTTGACGGGGACTAGTCCCGCTGAGCAGTTCTTC; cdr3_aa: CASSLTGTSPAEQFF
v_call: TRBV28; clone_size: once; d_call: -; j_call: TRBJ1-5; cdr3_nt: TGTGCCGCTCAGAGGCGGGATAGCAATCAGCCCCAGCATTTT; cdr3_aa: CAAQRRDSNQPQHF
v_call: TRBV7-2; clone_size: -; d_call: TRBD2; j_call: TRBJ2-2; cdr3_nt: TGTTCCGGGAGGTCCTTGGGGAACACCGGGGAGCTGTTTTTT; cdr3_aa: CSGRSLGNTGELFF
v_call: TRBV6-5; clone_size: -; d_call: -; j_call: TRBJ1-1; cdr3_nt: TGTGCCAGCATTGCCCAAAATACAGCAAACTCTGAAGCTTTCTTT; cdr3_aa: CASIAQNTANSEAFF
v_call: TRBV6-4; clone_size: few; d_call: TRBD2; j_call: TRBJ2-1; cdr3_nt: TGTGCCAGCAGTGAAGGGACTAGCCGGAATGAGCAGTTCTTC; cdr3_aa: CASSEGTSRNEQFF